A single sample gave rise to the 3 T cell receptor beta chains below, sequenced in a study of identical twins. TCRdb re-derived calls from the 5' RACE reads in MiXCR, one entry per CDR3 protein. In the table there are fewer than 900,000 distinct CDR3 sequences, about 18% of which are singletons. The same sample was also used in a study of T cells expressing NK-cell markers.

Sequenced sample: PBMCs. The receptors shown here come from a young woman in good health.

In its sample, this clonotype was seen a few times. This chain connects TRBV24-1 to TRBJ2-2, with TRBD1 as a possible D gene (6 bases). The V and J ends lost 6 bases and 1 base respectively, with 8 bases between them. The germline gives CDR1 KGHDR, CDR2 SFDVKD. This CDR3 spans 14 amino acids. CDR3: CATSLTGNTGELFF. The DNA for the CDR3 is TGTGCCACCAGTTTGACAGGGAACACCGGGGAGCTGTTTTTT.

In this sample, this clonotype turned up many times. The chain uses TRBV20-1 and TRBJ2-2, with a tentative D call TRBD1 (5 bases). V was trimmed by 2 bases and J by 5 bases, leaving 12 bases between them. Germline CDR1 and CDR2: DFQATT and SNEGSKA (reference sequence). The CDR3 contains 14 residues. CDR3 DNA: TGCAGTGCTAGATCCCTTCACAGGACCGGGGAGCTGTTTTTT. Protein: CSARSLHRTGELFF.

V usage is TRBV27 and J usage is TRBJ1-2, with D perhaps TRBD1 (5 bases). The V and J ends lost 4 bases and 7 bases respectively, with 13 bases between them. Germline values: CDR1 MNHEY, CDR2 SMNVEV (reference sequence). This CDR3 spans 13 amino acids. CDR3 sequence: CASSWSQGSGYTF. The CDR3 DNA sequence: TGTGCCAGCAGTTGGTCTCAGGGTAGTGGCTACACCTTC.